The rows below give T cell receptor beta chains drawn from one sample of a study of tumor-infiltrating lymphocytes in primary liver carcinoma. TCRdb re-derived calls from the multiplex PCR reads in MiXCR, one entry per CDR3 protein. The sample comprises about 180,000 distinct CDR3 sequences, over 45% of which are singletons, and under 75% rests with the top ten. The sequenced material came from peripheral blood. The source is a middle-aged man with primary liver carcinoma and hepatitis B virus infection. Both conserved end residues are part of each CDR3. D genes are given only for firm matches. A clone size is listed for some rows: how often the clone was seen (once, few, many), or a class if it is expanded.

D gene: TRBD1; V gene: TRBV6-5; J gene: TRBJ2-6; clone size: few; CDR3 DNA: TGTGCCAGCAAACGACAGGGCTCTGGGGCCAACGTCCTGACTTTC; CDR3 protein: CASKRQGSGANVLTF
D gene: TRBD1; V gene: TRBV7-9; J gene: TRBJ2-1; clone size: few; CDR3 DNA: TGTGCCAGCAGCTTAGTTGCACAGGGGGCTGATGAGCAGTTCTTC; CDR3 protein: CASSLVAQGADEQFF
D gene: -; V gene: TRBV30; J gene: TRBJ1-5; clone size: -; CDR3 DNA: TGTGCCTGGAGTTCCCGGGGTTATCAGCCCCAGCATTTT; CDR3 protein: CAWSSRGYQPQHF
D gene: -; V gene: TRBV4-2; J gene: TRBJ1-3; clone size: -; CDR3 DNA: TGTGTCAGCAGCAGGGACGAGGCGGGAAACACCATATATTTT; CDR3 protein: CVSSRDEAGNTIYF
D gene: -; V gene: TRBV11-3; J gene: TRBJ2-1; clone size: -; CDR3 DNA: TGTGCCAGCAGCTTAGATCCCGAGGGGTTATACAATAAGCAGTTCTTC; CDR3 protein: CASSLDPEGLYNKQFF
D gene: -; V gene: TRBV12-3/TRBV12-4; J gene: TRBJ2-5; clone size: few; CDR3 DNA: TGTGCCAGCAGTTATCTTGCGGGAGAGACCCAGTACTTC; CDR3 protein: CASSYLAGETQYF
D gene: TRBD2; V gene: TRBV7-9; J gene: TRBJ2-7; clone size: -; CDR3 DNA: TGTACCAGCTTTTCAGGTAGCGGGCTCTACGAGCAGTACTTC; CDR3 protein: CTSFSGSGLYEQYF
D gene: TRBD1; V gene: TRBV6-1; J gene: TRBJ1-2; clone size: -; CDR3 DNA: TGTGCCAGCAGTGCCACAGGGGCGGTTGGCTACACCTTC; CDR3 protein: CASSATGAVGYTF
D gene: TRBD1; V gene: TRBV28; J gene: TRBJ1-2; clone size: once; CDR3 DNA: TGTACCAGCAGTATAGACAGGGGGGATGGCTACACCTTC; CDR3 protein: CTSSIDRGDGYTF
D gene: -; V gene: TRBV12-3/TRBV12-4; J gene: TRBJ2-2; clone size: -; CDR3 DNA: TGTGCCAGCAGTTTAGGGGTTAGAGATTTGACCGGGGAGCTGTTTTTT; CDR3 protein: CASSLGVRDLTGELFF
D gene: TRBD1; V gene: TRBV4-1; J gene: TRBJ2-2; clone size: -; CDR3 DNA: TGCGCCAGCAGCCAAACTTGGGACAGGGGGCGTGTCGGGGAGCTGTTTTTT; CDR3 protein: CASSQTWDRGRVGELFF
D gene: -; V gene: TRBV28; J gene: TRBJ2-1; clone size: -; CDR3 DNA: TGTGCCAGCAGTTTAATTGGGGGACAATTGTTCGAGCAGTTCTTC; CDR3 protein: CASSLIGGQLFEQFF
D gene: -; V gene: TRBV29-1; J gene: TRBJ2-1; clone size: few; CDR3 DNA: TGCAGCGGGGGTCCGGTTCAAAGCTCCTACAATGAGCAGTTCTTC; CDR3 protein: CSGGPVQSSYNEQFF
D gene: TRBD2; V gene: TRBV11-2; J gene: TRBJ2-1; clone size: -; CDR3 DNA: TGTGCAGGCAGAAGACTAGCGATAACCCGGGGCAATGAGCAGTTCTTC; CDR3 protein: CAGRRLAITRGNEQFF
D gene: TRBD2; V gene: TRBV4-2; J gene: TRBJ2-1; clone size: -; CDR3 DNA: TGTGCCAGCAGACCAACCGGGACTAACGTCAATGAGCAGTTCTTC; CDR3 protein: CASRPTGTNVNEQFF
D gene: TRBD2; V gene: TRBV6-5; J gene: TRBJ2-1; clone size: -; CDR3 DNA: TGTTCCAGCAACCCAGGGACTAGCGGGAGAAATGAGCAGTTCTTC; CDR3 protein: CSSNPGTSGRNEQFF
D gene: TRBD1; V gene: TRBV29-1; J gene: TRBJ1-4; clone size: few; CDR3 DNA: TGCAGCGCACGGACAGGGGGCCCTGCAACTAATGAAAAACTGTTTTTT; CDR3 protein: CSARTGGPATNEKLFF
D gene: -; V gene: TRBV11-1; J gene: TRBJ2-2; clone size: -; CDR3 DNA: TGTGACAGCAGCCAATCACTAGCTGGAGTCGGAGCCGGGGAGCTGTTTTTT; CDR3 protein: CDSSQSLAGVGAGELFF
D gene: -; V gene: TRBV21-1; J gene: TRBJ2-7; clone size: -; CDR3 DNA: TGTGCCAGCAACTCAAACCCCTACGAGCAGTACTTC; CDR3 protein: CASNSNPYEQYF
D gene: TRBD1; V gene: TRBV23-1; J gene: TRBJ2-1; clone size: -; CDR3 DNA: TGCGCCAGCATGCGACAGGGACGCGATGAGCAGTTCTTC; CDR3 protein: CASMRQGRDEQFF
D gene: -; V gene: TRBV10-3; J gene: TRBJ2-2; clone size: few; CDR3 DNA: TGTGCCACCGCGGAGGGGACGAGCGATATCACCGGGGAGCTGTTTTTT; CDR3 protein: CATAEGTSDITGELFF
D gene: TRBD1; V gene: TRBV6-5; J gene: TRBJ1-2; clone size: few; CDR3 DNA: TGTGCCAGCAGTTACGCTGGACAGGGGGCGAGATATGGCTACACCTTC; CDR3 protein: CASSYAGQGARYGYTF
D gene: -; V gene: TRBV29-1; J gene: TRBJ2-1; clone size: -; CDR3 DNA: TGCAGCGTTGCCCGCCAGGTTATGATTAAGCAGTTCTTC; CDR3 protein: CSVARQVMIKQFF
D gene: -; V gene: TRBV4-2; J gene: TRBJ1-4; clone size: -; CDR3 DNA: TGTGCCAGCAGCCACAGGGCAACTAATGAAAAACTGTTTTTT; CDR3 protein: CASSHRATNEKLFF
D gene: -; V gene: TRBV12-3/TRBV12-4; J gene: TRBJ2-3; clone size: once; CDR3 DNA: TGTGCCAGCAGTTTAAGAGGGCAGTTAGTGAATACGCATTATTTT; CDR3 protein: CASSLRGQLVNTHYF
D gene: -; V gene: TRBV5-5; J gene: TRBJ2-7; clone size: -; CDR3 DNA: TGTGCCAACAGCTTAGGGGTTCGGTCGGACGAGCAGTACTTC; CDR3 protein: CANSLGVRSDEQYF
D gene: TRBD2; V gene: TRBV10-3; J gene: TRBJ2-7; clone size: -; CDR3 DNA: TGTGCCATCACGAAGGGACTAGCGGGATCCGTGTACGAGCAGTACTTC; CDR3 protein: CAITKGLAGSVYEQYF
D gene: -; V gene: TRBV4-1; J gene: TRBJ2-7; clone size: -; CDR3 DNA: TGCGCCAGCAGCCAGGCGCGTGGAACTTACGAGCAGTACTTC; CDR3 protein: CASSQARGTYEQYF
D gene: -; V gene: TRBV12-5; J gene: TRBJ2-1; clone size: -; CDR3 DNA: TGTGCTAGTGGCCCCAACCCAGCGATCAGCTCCTACAATGAGCAGTTCTTC; CDR3 protein: CASGPNPAISSYNEQFF
D gene: TRBD2; V gene: TRBV13; J gene: TRBJ2-3; clone size: -; CDR3 DNA: TGTGCCAGCAACTTAGGTCCCCCGGGACTAGCGGGATCTTCTAACACAGATACGCAGTATTTT; CDR3 protein: CASNLGPPGLAGSSNTDTQYF
D gene: -; V gene: TRBV18; J gene: TRBJ1-5; clone size: -; CDR3 DNA: TGTGCCAACTCCCCGTCCTTCAATCAGCCCCAGCGTTTT; CDR3 protein: CANSPSFNQPQRF
D gene: TRBD2; V gene: TRBV6-2/TRBV6-3; J gene: TRBJ2-2; clone size: -; CDR3 DNA: TGTGCCAGCAGACTAGCGGGGAACACCGGGGAGCTGTATTTT; CDR3 protein: CASRLAGNTGELYF
D gene: -; V gene: TRBV11-2; J gene: TRBJ2-7; clone size: -; CDR3 DNA: TGTGCCAGCAGCTTGAGGAGACGGCAGTCGAACGAGCAGTGCTTC; CDR3 protein: CASSLRRRQSNEQCF
D gene: -; V gene: TRBV12-3/TRBV12-4; J gene: TRBJ2-3; clone size: few; CDR3 DNA: TGTGCCAGCAGTCCCTCCGGACTTACAGATACGCAGTATTTT; CDR3 protein: CASSPSGLTDTQYF
D gene: -; V gene: TRBV6-6; J gene: TRBJ2-7; clone size: -; CDR3 DNA: TGTGCCAGCAGTTACCTGGACGCTTCCTACGAGCAGTACTTC; CDR3 protein: CASSYLDASYEQYF
D gene: -; V gene: TRBV11-2; J gene: TRBJ2-1; clone size: many; CDR3 DNA: TGTGCCAGCAGCCCCGGACAGAGGGATGAGCAGTTCTTC; CDR3 protein: CASSPGQRDEQFF
D gene: -; V gene: TRBV6-5; J gene: TRBJ2-2; clone size: -; CDR3 DNA: TGTGCCAGCAGTTACTTCGGGGGCGGAACCGTGGAGCTGTTTTTT; CDR3 protein: CASSYFGGGTVELFF
D gene: -; V gene: TRBV6-5; J gene: TRBJ1-5; clone size: -; CDR3 DNA: TGTGCCAGCAGGATAAACCCCAATCAGCCCCAGCATTTT; CDR3 protein: CASRINPNQPQHF
D gene: -; V gene: TRBV30; J gene: TRBJ2-7; clone size: -; CDR3 DNA: TGTGCCTGGAGTGTGCAGGGCCGCGAGCAGTACTTC; CDR3 protein: CAWSVQGREQYF
D gene: -; V gene: TRBV11-2; J gene: TRBJ2-7; clone size: many; CDR3 DNA: TGTGCCAGCAGCTTAGATAGCTCGGGTTGGACGAGCTACGAGCAGTACTTC; CDR3 protein: CASSLDSSGWTSYEQYF
D gene: -; V gene: TRBV11-1; J gene: TRBJ1-2; clone size: -; CDR3 DNA: TGTGCCAGCAGCTTAACACTCAACTATGGCTACACCTTC; CDR3 protein: CASSLTLNYGYTF
D gene: -; V gene: TRBV6-5; J gene: TRBJ1-2; clone size: few; CDR3 DNA: TGTGCCAGCAGCCGTGGGGAGGGGGGCTATGGCTACACCTTC; CDR3 protein: CASSRGEGGYGYTF
D gene: TRBD2; V gene: TRBV11-3; J gene: TRBJ2-3; clone size: -; CDR3 DNA: TGCGTCAGCAGCAGCACGGGGGGTAGCACAGATACGCAGTATTTT; CDR3 protein: CVSSSTGGSTDTQYF